What follows are 25 T cell receptor beta chains derived from one specimen sequenced in a study of beta chain features in type 1 diabetes. The authors reverse transcribed all of the isolated RNA, so sequencing captured expressed TCRB transcripts. Only in-frame clones appear in the TCRdb table, and some are missing; sequencing was by immunoSEQ multiplex PCR. The table lists hundreds of thousands of clones, roughly 12% of them singletons. Sequencing was done on a sample of naive CD4+ T cells from blood. These TCRs come from a man aged 18 to 29 in good health.

The chain combines TRBV2 with TRBJ1-1, with unresolved D. This CDR3 spans 14 amino acids. The V gene lost 3 bases and the J gene lost 1 base, with 9 bases spanning the gap. The germline V gene has CDR1 SNHLY and CDR2 FYNNEI. The CDR3 loop reads CASSDASSNTEAFF. In nucleotides, the CDR3 is TGTGCCAGCAGTGACGCTAGTTCGAACACTGAAGCTTTCTTT. The complete variable domain, with remaining parts taken from reference TRBV2 and TRBJ1-1, reads EPEVTQTPSHQVTQMGQEVILRCVPISNHLYFYWYRQILGQKVEFLVSFYNNEISEKSEIFDDQFSVERPDGSNFTLKIRSTKLEDSAMYFCASSDASSNTEAFFGQGTRLTVV.

In its sample, this clone was seen many times. The chain is built from TRBV7-2 and TRBJ2-7, with D possibly TRBD1 on 6 matching bases. Trimming removed 6 bases at V and 2 bases at J, with 11 bases between. The CDR3 loop spans 13 amino acids. Per the germline V gene, CDR1 is SGHTA and CDR2 is FQGNSA. The CDR3 region is CASSWAGAYEQYF. CDR3 bases: TGTGCCAGCAGTTGGGCAGGGGCCTACGAGCAGTACTTC.

The J gene is TRBJ2-7, the V gene TRBV7-2; TRBD1 agrees at 7 bases. This CDR3 is built from 14 residues. Unmatched junction bases numbered 4, after V lost 2 bases and J lost 3 bases. The germline gives CDR1 SGHTA, CDR2 FQGNSA. Here the CDR3 reads CASSLQTGYYEQYF. CDR3 bases: TGTGCCAGCAGCTTACAGACAGGGTACTACGAGCAGTACTTC. The full variable domain, in which reference TRBV7-2 and TRBJ2-7 provide the parts outside the CDR3, is GAGVSQSPSNKVTEKGKDVELRCDPISGHTALYWYRQSLGQGLEFLIYFQGNSAPDKSGLPSDRFSAERTGGSVSTLTIQRTQQEDSAVYLCASSLQTGYYEQYFGPGTRLTVT.

The CDR3 protein is CASSPGTVHYGYTF. CDR3 nucleotide sequence: TGTGCCAGCAGTCCCGGGACAGTACACTATGGCTACACCTTC. The chain has TRBV28 and TRBJ1-2; 7 nucleotides line up with TRBD1. The CDR3 has 14 residues. Germline V gene lookup returns CDR1 MDHEN and CDR2 SYDVKM. V trimming: 5 bases; J trimming: 3 bases; junction bases outside the gene matches: 6.

The chain recombines TRBV18 with TRBJ2-1; 9 nucleotides line up with TRBD1. Per the germline V gene, CDR1 is KGHSH and CDR2 is LQKENI. The CDR3 totals 15 residues. The junction had 6 bases not matched to a gene; V was cut back by 5 bases and J by 4 bases. The CDR3 sequence is CASSSGQGEYNEQFF. CDR3 nucleotide sequence: TGTGCCAGCTCATCGGGACAGGGTGAATACAATGAGCAGTTCTTC. The variable domain in full, completed from reference TRBV18 and TRBJ2-1, reads NAGVMQNPRHLVRRRGQEARLRCSPMKGHSHVYWYRQLPEEGLKFMVYLQKENIIDESGMPKERFSAEFPKEGPSILRIQQVVRGDSAAYFCASSSGQGEYNEQFFGPGTRLTVL.

This clone has more than one count but fewer than ten. The chain recombines TRBV5-1 with TRBJ1-1; D is unresolved. This CDR3 region has 15 residues. The germline V and J ends were trimmed by 0 bases and 1 base, with 10 bases remaining between them. The V gene's germline CDR1 is SGHRS and CDR2 YFSETQ. The CDR3 nucleotides read TGCGCCAGCAGCTTGGCCGCAGGTACGAACACTGAAGCTTTCTTT. It translates to CASSLAAGTNTEAFF.

The V call is TRBV11-2, the J call TRBJ1-4; D is uncertain. The length of the CDR3 is 13 residues. Germline V lookup: CDR1 SGHAT, CDR2 FQNNGV. V lost 5 bases and J 0 bases, leaving 4 bases between the germline ends. In nucleotides, the CDR3 is TGTGCCAGCAGCCGGGCAACTAATGAAAAACTGTTTTTT. Its translation: CASSRATNEKLFF.

The chain couples TRBV7-9 to TRBJ2-3; tentative D call: TRBD1 (6 bases). Germline CDR1 reads SEHNR; CDR2 reads FQNEAQ (reference sequence). The CDR3 runs 16 residues. V lost 5 bases and J lost 3, with 18 bases in between. For the CDR3, the DNA is TGTGCCAGCAGCCTACGGGACAACCGGGGTACAGATACGCAGTATTTT. Its translation is CASSLRDNRGTDTQYF. Drawing the rest from reference TRBV7-9 and TRBJ2-3, the complete variable domain is DTGVSQNPRHKITKRGQNVTFRCDPISEHNRLYWYRQTLGQGPEFLTYFQNEAQLEKSRLLSDRFSAERPKGSFSTLEIQRTEQGDSAMYLCASSLRDNRGTDTQYFGPGTRLTVL.

In its sample, this clone was seen a few times. The V and J genes are TRBV7-3 and TRBJ2-1; TRBD2 matches 9 bases. CDR1 is SGHTA, CDR2 FQGTGA, per germline. This CDR3 has 16 amino acids. V dropped 5 bases and J dropped 6; count of bases not matched to a gene: 11. The CDR3 is CASSPRGGLATNEQFF. The DNA of the CDR3 is TGTGCCAGCAGCCCCCGTGGGGGACTAGCTACCAATGAGCAGTTCTTC.

V gene TRBV7-8 combines with J gene TRBJ2-7; 8 bases line up with TRBD1. Germline loops: CDR1 SGHVS, CDR2 FQNEAQ. Germline trimming cut 4 bases from V and 3 bases from J; bases unmatched to any gene: 8. The CDR3 spans 15 residues. CDR3 sequence reads: CASSSSRTGIYEQYF. CDR3 in DNA: TGTGCCAGCAGCTCCTCAAGGACAGGGATCTACGAGCAGTACTTC.

This clone was detected only a few times. V gene TRBV9 combines with J gene TRBJ2-1, with a tentative D call TRBD1 (5 bases). Looked up from germline, CDR1 is SGDLS and CDR2 is YYNGEE. This CDR3 spans 15 amino acids. V lost 4 bases to trimming and J lost 0 bases, with 11 bases between them. CDR3 DNA sequence: TGTGCCAGCAGCCTAGACAGTTACTCCTACAATGAGCAGTTCTTC. Protein product: CASSLDSYSYNEQFF.

A few counts support this clone. The rearrangement links TRBV9 to TRBJ2-1, with a possible D match to TRBD1 (6 bases). The CDR3 sequence is 13 residues long. In germline, CDR1 is SGDLS, CDR2 YYNGEE. The V gene lost 0 bases and the J gene lost 10 bases, with 11 bases spanning the gap. CDR3 amino acids: CASSVGIGTEQFF. DNA of the CDR3: TGTGCCAGCAGCGTAGGGATCGGGACAGAGCAGTTCTTC.

In its sample, this clone was seen a few times. The rearrangement uses TRBV9 and TRBJ2-7; the match to TRBD2 covers 11 bases. There are 15 residues in the CDR3. Germline CDR1 reads SGDLS; CDR2 reads YYNGEE. Losses at the gene ends were 4 bases for V and 0 bases for J; bases not matched to a gene: 3. The CDR3 reads CASSRTSGFSYEQYF. The CDR3 DNA is TGTGCCAGCAGCCGGACTAGCGGGTTCTCCTACGAGCAGTACTTC.

J is TRBJ2-5 and V is TRBV4-3, with TRBD2 as a possible D gene (7 bases). This CDR3 has 17 residues. The V end was cut by 1 base, the J end by 2 bases, with 17 bases between. Germline V gives CDR1 LGHNA, CDR2 YSLEER. The CDR3 nucleotides read TGCGCCAGCAGCCAAGGGAGTCGGGGGGCCCTTCAAGAGACCCAGTACTTC. Protein sequence: CASSQGSRGALQETQYF.

This clone has only a few counts. DNA for the CDR3: TGTGCCAGCAGCCAACGGGGGACTAGGGCAGATACGCAGTATTTT. Protein product: CASSQRGTRADTQYF. The J gene is TRBJ2-3, the V gene TRBV14; TRBD2 matches at 8 bases. The germline V gene encodes CDR1 SGHDN and CDR2 FVKESK. The CDR3 contains 15 residues. V lost 2 bases to trimming and J lost 4 bases; unmatched junction nucleotides: 5.

The J gene is TRBJ2-5, the V gene TRBV27; possibly TRBD2 for D (7 bases). The germline gives CDR1 MNHEY, CDR2 SMNVEV (reference sequence). Trimming shortened V by 7 bases and J by 2 bases, and 17 bases separated the two germline ends. The CDR3 loop spans 15 amino acids. CDR3 protein: CASIHRRGGQETQYF. CDR3 DNA sequence: TGTGCCAGCATTCACCGAAGGGGGGGGCAAGAGACCCAGTACTTC.

This clone was observed a handful of times. The V call is TRBV28, the J call TRBJ2-3; the match to TRBD2 covers 10 bases. Per the germline V gene, CDR1 is MDHEN and CDR2 is SYDVKM. This CDR3 comprises 18 residues. After removal of 8 bases from V and 1 base from J, the junction contained 15 bases not matched to a gene. Here the CDR3 DNA reads TGTGCCAGCGGCTCCTGGGCAGGGGGGACTAGCGGCACAGATACGCAGTATTTT. Amino acids: CASGSWAGGTSGTDTQYF.

This clone was recorded a few times. This chain links TRBV18 with TRBJ2-1, with D possibly being TRBD1 (6 bases). In germline, CDR1 is KGHSH, CDR2 LQKENI. Between the trimmed V and J ends, which lost 3 bases and 0 bases, there was a span of 9 bases. The CDR3 loop spans 15 amino acids. The DNA of the CDR3 is TGTGCCAGCTCACCCCAGGACAGCTCCTACAATGAGCAGTTCTTC. This sequence encodes CASSPQDSSYNEQFF.

This clone turned up a few times. V is TRBV29-1 and J is TRBJ1-1; the D gene is possibly TRBD1 (5 bases). The CDR3 totals 14 residues. CDR1 is SQVTM, CDR2 ANQGSEA, per germline. This CDR3 is CADTAGGSLTEAFF. The CDR3 DNA reads as TGCGCCGATACAGCCGGGGGGAGTTTAACTGAAGCTTTCTTT.

The CDR3 loop is CASRVEAGGGTGELFF. CDR3 coding DNA: TGCGCCAGCAGAGTCGAAGCGGGAGGTGGCACCGGGGAGCTGTTTTTT. The chain couples TRBV4-3 to TRBJ2-2; 9 bases match TRBD2. This CDR3 region has 16 residues. CDR1 and CDR2 (germline): LGHNA, YSLEER. J lost 4 bases, V lost 6 bases, and 9 bases had no gene match.

The gene calls are TRBV12-5 and TRBJ2-7, with TRBD1 as a possible D gene (6 bases). Trimming shortened V by 0 bases and J by 0 bases, and 18 bases separated the two germline ends. CDR3 length: 18 amino acids. Per germline, CDR1 LGHNT and CDR2 FRNRAP. CDR3 residues: CASGLVGTGPLCSYEQYF. In nucleotides, the CDR3 is TGTGCTAGTGGTTTGGTAGGAACAGGGCCCCTTTGCTCCTACGAGCAGTACTTC.

The chain employs TRBV27 and TRBJ2-7, with 11 nucleotides matching TRBD2. The CDR3 is 15 residues long. Germline V gene lookup returns CDR1 MNHEY and CDR2 SMNVEV (reference sequence). V gave up 3 bases and J gave up 2 bases; unmatched junction bases: 3. CDR3 amino acids: CASSFSGRGPYEQYF. The CDR3 DNA sequence: TGTGCCAGCAGTTTTAGCGGGAGGGGCCCCTACGAGCAGTACTTC.

The V and J genes are TRBV29-1 and TRBJ1-4; a possible D gene is TRBD1 (6 bases). Germline loops: CDR1 SQVTM, CDR2 ANQGSEA. The CDR3 has 13 amino acids. The ends were cut back, 4 bases at V and 8 bases at J, with 14 bases in the middle. The CDR3 reads CSVVEGGNEKLFF. DNA of the CDR3: TGCAGCGTTGTAGAGGGGGGTAACGAAAAACTGTTTTTT.

The sample holds a few counts of this clone. The gene calls are TRBV7-9 and TRBJ2-7, with 11 bases matching TRBD1. The CDR3 is made up of 14 amino acids. After removal of 3 bases from V and 7 bases from J, the junction contained 5 bases not matched to a gene. CDR1 SEHNR and CDR2 FQNEAQ come from the germline V gene (reference sequence). CDR3 amino acids: CASSFGQGAHEQYF. The CDR3 nucleotides are TGTGCCAGCAGCTTTGGACAGGGGGCTCATGAGCAGTACTTC.

This chain uses TRBV28 with TRBJ2-3, with TRBD1 identical over 9 bases. Germline V CDR1 and CDR2: MDHEN, SYDVKM. This CDR3 is 13 amino acids long. The V gene end was trimmed by 5 bases and the J gene end by 8 bases; junction bases not matched to a gene: 5. The CDR3 is CASSHPGQGTQYF. CDR3 DNA sequence: TGTGCCAGCAGTCATCCGGGACAGGGTACGCAGTATTTT.